This TCR beta chain originates from a study of sequential checkpoint blockade in melanoma. The CDR3 consists of 15 residues. CDR1 and CDR2 (germline): MNHGY, SAAAGT. Here immunoSEQ multiplex PCR was the method, and the copy in TCRdb shows in-frame clones only, minus some. The data show 5,000 or so clones, with approximately 23% seen just once and 8.6% held by the top ten. Documented treatment: randomized to nivolumab then ipilimumab (arm A) or the reverse (arm B). This clone was counted only a few times. Germline is not matched at one junction end, which may reflect a read error. The V call is TRBV6-8, the J call TRBJ2-2; possible D gene TRBD2, 6 bases. The TCR sequence derives from a human donor with melanoma. Material: tumor tissue (inferred from file names), obtained from a patient given nivolumab and ipilimumab in sequence. DNA of the CDR3: TGTGCCATCAGTCCCATTAGCGGACCCACCGGGGAGCTGTTTTTT. Translating it yields CAISPISGPTGELFF.